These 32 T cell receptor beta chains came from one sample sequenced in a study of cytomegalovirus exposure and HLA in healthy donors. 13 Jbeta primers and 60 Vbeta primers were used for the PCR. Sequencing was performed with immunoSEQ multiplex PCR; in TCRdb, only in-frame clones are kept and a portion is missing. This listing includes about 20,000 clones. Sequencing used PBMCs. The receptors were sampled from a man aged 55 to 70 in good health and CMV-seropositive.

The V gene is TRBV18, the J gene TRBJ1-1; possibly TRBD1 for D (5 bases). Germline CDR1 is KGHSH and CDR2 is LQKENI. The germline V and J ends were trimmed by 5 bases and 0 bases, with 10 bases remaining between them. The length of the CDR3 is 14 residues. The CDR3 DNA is TGTGCCAGCTCATCGGGACTGGTGAACACTGAAGCTTTCTTT. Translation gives CASSSGLVNTEAFF.

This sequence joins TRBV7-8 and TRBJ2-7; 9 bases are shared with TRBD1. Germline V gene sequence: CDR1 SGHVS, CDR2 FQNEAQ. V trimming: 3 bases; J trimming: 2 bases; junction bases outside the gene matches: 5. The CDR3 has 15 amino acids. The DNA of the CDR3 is TGTGCCAGCAGCTTCAACAGGGGGCCCCCCTACGAGCAGTACTTC. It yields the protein CASSFNRGPPYEQYF. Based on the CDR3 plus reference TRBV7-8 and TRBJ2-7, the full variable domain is GAGVSQSPRYKVAKRGQDVALRCDPISGHVSLFWYQQALGQGPEFLTYFQNEAQLDKSGLPSDRFFAERPEGSVSTLKIQRTQQEDSAVYLCASSFNRGPPYEQYFGPGTRLTVT.

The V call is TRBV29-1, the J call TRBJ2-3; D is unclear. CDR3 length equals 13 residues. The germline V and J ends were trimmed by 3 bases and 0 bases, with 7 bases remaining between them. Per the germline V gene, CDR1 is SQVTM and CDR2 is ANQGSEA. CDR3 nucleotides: TGCAGCGTTGACTACGAGAGCACAGATACGCAGTATTTT. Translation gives CSVDYESTDTQYF.

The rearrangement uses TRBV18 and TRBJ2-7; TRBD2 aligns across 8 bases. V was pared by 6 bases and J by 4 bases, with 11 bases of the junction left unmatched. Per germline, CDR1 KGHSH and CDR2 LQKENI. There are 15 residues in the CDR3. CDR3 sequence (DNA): TGTGCCAGCTCCCCGGGGCGAGCGGGAGTTTACGAGCAGTACTTC. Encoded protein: CASSPGRAGVYEQYF.

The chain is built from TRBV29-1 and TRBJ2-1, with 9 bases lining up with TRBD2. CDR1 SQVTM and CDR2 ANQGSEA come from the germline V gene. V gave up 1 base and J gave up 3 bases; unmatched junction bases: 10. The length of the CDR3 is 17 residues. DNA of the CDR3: TGCAGCGTTGAAGGGGAGACTAGCGGAGTACACTACAATGAGCAGTTCTTC. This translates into CSVEGETSGVHYNEQFF.

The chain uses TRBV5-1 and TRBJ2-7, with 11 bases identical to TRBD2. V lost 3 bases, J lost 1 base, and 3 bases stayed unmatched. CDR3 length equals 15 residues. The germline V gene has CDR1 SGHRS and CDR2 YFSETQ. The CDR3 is CASSSGTSGSYEQYF. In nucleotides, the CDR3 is TGCGCCAGCAGCTCCGGGACTAGCGGTTCCTACGAGCAGTACTTC.

The CDR3 loop is CASSWDRGEAFF. Written as DNA, the CDR3 is TGTGCCAGCAGCTGGGACAGGGGTGAAGCTTTCTTT. The chain couples TRBV5-5 to TRBJ1-1, with 10 bases matching TRBD1. Germline assignment: CDR1 SGHKS and CDR2 YYEKEE (reference sequence). The V segment lost 3 bases and the J segment 7 bases; nucleotides outside the gene matches: 0. This CDR3 is built from 12 residues. Using reference TRBV5-5 and TRBJ1-1 for the parts outside the CDR3, the full variable domain is DAGVTQSPTHLIKTRGQQVTLRCSPISGHKSVSWYQQVLGQGPQFIFQYYEKEERGRGNFPDRFSARQFPNYSSELNVNALLLGDSALYLCASSWDRGEAFFGQGTRLTVV.

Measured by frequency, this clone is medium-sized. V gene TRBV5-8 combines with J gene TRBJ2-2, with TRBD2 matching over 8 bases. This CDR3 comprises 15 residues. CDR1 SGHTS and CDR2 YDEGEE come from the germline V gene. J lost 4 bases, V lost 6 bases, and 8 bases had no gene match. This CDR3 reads CASTPAGGGTGELFF. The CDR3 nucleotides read TGTGCCAGCACCCCGGCGGGAGGCGGCACCGGGGAGCTGTTTTTT.

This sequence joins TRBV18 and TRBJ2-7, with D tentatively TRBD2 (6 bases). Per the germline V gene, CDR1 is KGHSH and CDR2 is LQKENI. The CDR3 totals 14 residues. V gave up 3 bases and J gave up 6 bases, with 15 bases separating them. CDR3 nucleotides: TGTGCCAGCTCACCCGGGGATTACGGGGGCGAGCAGTACTTC. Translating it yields CASSPGDYGGEQYF. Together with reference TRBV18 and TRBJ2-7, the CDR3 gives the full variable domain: NAGVMQNPRHLVRRRGQEARLRCSPMKGHSHVYWYRQLPEEGLKFMVYLQKENIIDESGMPKERFSAEFPKEGPSILRIQQVVRGDSAAYFCASSPGDYGGEQYFGPGTRLTVT.

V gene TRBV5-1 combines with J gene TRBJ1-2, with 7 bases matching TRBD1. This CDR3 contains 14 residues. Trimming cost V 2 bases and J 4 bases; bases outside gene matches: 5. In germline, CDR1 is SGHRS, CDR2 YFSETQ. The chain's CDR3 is CASSFTGDRYGYTF. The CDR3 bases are TGCGCCAGCAGCTTTACAGGGGATCGCTATGGCTACACCTTC.

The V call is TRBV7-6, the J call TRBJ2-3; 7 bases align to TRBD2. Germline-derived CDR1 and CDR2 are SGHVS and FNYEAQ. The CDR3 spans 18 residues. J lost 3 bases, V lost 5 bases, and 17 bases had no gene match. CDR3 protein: CASSPLPPGGSSTDTQYF. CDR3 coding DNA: TGTGCCAGCAGCCCCTTGCCCCCGGGCGGGAGTTCAACAGATACGCAGTATTTT.

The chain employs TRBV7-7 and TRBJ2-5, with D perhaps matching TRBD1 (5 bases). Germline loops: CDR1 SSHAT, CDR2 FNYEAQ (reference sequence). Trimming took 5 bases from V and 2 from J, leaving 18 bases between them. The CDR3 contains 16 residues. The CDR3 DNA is TGTGCCAGCAGCCCGGTCAGACAGCTGCTACAAGAGACCCAGTACTTC. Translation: CASSPVRQLLQETQYF.

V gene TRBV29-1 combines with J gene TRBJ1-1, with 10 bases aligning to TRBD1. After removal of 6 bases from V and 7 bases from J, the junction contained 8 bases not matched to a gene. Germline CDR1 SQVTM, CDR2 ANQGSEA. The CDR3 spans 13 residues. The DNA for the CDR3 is TGCAGCGTCTTAGACAGGGACAGGGGTGAAGCTTTCTTT. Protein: CSVLDRDRGEAFF.

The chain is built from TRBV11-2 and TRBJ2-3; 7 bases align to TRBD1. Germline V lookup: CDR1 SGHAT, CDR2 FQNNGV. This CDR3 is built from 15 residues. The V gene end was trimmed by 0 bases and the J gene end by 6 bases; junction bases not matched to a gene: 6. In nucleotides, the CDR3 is TGTGCCAGCAGCTTAGAGAGGGACAGCGCGGATACGCAGTATTTT. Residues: CASSLERDSADTQYF.

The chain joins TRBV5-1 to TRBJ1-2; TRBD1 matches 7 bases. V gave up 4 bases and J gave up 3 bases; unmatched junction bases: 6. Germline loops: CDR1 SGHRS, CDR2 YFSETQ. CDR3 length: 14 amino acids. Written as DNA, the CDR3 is TGCGCCAGCAGCCGTGCTCAGGGGGACTATGGCTACACCTTC. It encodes CASSRAQGDYGYTF.

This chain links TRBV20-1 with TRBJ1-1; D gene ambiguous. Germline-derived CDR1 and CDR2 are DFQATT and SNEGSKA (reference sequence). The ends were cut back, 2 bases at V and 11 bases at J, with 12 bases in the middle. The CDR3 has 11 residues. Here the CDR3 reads CSARKRSGAFF. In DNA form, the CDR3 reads TGCAGTGCTAGAAAACGGTCCGGGGCTTTCTTT.

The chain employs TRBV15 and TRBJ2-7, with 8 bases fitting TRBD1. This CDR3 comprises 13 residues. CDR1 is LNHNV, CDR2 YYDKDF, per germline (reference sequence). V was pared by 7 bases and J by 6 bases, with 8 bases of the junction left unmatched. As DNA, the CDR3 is TGTGCCACCATAGGACAGGGAGTCGGCGAGCAGTACTTC. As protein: CATIGQGVGEQYF.

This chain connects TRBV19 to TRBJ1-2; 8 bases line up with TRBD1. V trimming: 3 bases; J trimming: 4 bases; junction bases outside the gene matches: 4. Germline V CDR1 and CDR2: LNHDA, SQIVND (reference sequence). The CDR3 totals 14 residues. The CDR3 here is CASSIGQGSYGYTF. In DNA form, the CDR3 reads TGTGCCAGTAGTATTGGACAGGGTAGCTATGGCTACACCTTC.

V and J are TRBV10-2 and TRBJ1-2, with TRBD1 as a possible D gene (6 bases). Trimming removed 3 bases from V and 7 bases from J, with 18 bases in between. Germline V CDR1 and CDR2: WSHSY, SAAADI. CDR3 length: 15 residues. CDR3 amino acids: CASSDVRGAFRGYTF. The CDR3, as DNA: TGCGCCAGCAGTGACGTTCGGGGGGCGTTCCGTGGCTACACCTTC.

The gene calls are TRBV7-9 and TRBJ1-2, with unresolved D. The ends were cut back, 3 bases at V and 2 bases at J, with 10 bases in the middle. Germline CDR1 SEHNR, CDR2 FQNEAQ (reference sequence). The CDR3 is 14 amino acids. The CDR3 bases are TGTGCCAGCAGCTTGAGAGGGAACAACTATGGCTACACCTTC. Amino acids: CASSLRGNNYGYTF.

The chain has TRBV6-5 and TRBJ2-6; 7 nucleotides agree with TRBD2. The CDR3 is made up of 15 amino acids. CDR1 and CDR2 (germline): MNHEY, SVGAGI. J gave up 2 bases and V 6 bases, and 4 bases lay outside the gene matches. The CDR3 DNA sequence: TGTGCCAGCAGCCTAGGACTAGCTGGGGCCAACGTCCTGACTTTC. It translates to CASSLGLAGANVLTF.

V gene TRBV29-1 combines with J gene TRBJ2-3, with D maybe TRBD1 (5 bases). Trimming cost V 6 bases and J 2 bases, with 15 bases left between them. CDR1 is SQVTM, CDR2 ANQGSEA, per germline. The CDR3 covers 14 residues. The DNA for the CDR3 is TGCAGCGTCGGCACAGGTACCCTCACAGATACGCAGTATTTT. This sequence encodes CSVGTGTLTDTQYF.

The CDR3 region is CASSFGLAGPLNEQFF. The CDR3 nucleotides read TGTGCCAGCAGCTTTGGGCTAGCGGGACCTCTAAATGAGCAGTTCTTC. The chain has TRBV7-6 and TRBJ2-1, with 9 nucleotides matching TRBD2. The germline V gene has CDR1 SGHVS and CDR2 FNYEAQ. The trim removed 3 bases at V and 7 bases at J, leaving 10 bases unmatched. The CDR3 length is 16 residues.

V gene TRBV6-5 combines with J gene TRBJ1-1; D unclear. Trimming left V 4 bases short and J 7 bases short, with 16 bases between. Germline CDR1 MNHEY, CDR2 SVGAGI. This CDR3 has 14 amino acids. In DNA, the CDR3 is TGTGCCAGCAGTTCCTGGTCGAGGGCTAATGAAGCTTTCTTT. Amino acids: CASSSWSRANEAFF.

The CDR3 sequence: CASRPGQGIDYGYTF. In DNA, the CDR3 is TGTGCCAGCAGACCGGGACAGGGGATCGACTATGGCTACACCTTC. J is TRBJ1-2 and V is TRBV6-4, with 10 bases lining up with TRBD1. The junction had 7 bases not matched to a gene; V was cut back by 6 bases and J by 3 bases. The germline V gene has CDR1 MRHNA and CDR2 SNTAGT. The CDR3 has 15 residues.

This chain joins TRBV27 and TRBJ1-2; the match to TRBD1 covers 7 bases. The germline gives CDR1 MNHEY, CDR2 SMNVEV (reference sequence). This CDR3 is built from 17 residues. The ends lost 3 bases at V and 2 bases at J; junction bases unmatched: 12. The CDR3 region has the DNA TGTGCCAGCAGTTTTGCCCCCCTACAGGGGCGGAACTATGGCTACACCTTC. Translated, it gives CASSFAPLQGRNYGYTF.

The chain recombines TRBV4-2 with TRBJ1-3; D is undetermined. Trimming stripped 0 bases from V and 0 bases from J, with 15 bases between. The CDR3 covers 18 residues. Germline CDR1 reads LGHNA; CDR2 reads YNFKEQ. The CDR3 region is CASSQDGQRASSGNTIYF. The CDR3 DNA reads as TGTGCCAGCAGCCAAGATGGGCAGAGGGCTTCCTCTGGAAACACCATATATTTT.

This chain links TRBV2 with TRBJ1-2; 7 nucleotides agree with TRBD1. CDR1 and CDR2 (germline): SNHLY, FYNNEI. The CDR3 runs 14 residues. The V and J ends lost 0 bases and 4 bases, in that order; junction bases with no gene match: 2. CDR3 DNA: TGTGCCAGCAGTGAAGCGCGACAGGGCTATGGCTACACCTTC. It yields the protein CASSEARQGYGYTF.

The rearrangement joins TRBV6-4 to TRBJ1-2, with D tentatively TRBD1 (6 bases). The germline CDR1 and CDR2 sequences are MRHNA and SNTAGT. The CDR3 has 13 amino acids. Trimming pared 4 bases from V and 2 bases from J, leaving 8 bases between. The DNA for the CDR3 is TGTGCCAGCAGTGCAGGACAGAACTATGGCTACACCTTC. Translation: CASSAGQNYGYTF.

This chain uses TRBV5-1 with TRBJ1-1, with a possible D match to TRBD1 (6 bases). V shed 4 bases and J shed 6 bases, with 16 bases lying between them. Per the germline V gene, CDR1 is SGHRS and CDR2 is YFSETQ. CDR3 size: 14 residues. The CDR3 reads CASSPGTTGAEAFF. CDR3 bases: TGCGCCAGCAGCCCTGGGACAACGGGCGCTGAAGCTTTCTTT.

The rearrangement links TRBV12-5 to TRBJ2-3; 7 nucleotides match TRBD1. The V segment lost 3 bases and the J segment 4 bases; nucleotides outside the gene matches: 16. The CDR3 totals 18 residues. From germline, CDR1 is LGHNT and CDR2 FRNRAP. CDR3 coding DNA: TGTGCTAGTGGTTTACGTCGAGGGGGACAGTGGAGTGCAGATACGCAGTATTTT. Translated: CASGLRRGGQWSADTQYF.

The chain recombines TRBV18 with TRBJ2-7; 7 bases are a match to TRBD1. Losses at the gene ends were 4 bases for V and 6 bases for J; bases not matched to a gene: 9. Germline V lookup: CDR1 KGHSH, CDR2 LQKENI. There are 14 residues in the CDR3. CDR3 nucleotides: TGTGCCAGCTCACGAGACCCTACAGGGGTCGAGCAGTACTTC. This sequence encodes CASSRDPTGVEQYF.